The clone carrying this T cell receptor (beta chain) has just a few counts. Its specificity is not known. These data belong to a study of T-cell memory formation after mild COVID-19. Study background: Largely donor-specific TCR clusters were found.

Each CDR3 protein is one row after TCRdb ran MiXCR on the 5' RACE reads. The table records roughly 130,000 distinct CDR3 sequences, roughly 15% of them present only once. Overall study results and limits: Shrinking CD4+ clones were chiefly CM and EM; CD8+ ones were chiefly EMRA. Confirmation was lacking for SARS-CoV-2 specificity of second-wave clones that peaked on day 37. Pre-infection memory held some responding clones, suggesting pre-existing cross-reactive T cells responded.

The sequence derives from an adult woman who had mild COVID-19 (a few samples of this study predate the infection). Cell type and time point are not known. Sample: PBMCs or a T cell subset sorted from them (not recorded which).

CDR3 sequence: CASSLFSTDTQYF. CDR3 nucleotides: TGTGCCAGCAGCTTGTTTAGCACAGATACGCAGTATTTT. The chain recombines TRBV5-5 with TRBJ2-3; D not certain. Per the germline V gene, CDR1 is SGHKS and CDR2 is YYEKEE (reference sequence). This CDR3 region has 13 residues. V lost 1 base to trimming and J lost 0 bases, with 3 bases between them.